The T cell receptor beta chain under discussion was sequenced for a study of identical twins. TCRdb redid the calling of the 5' RACE reads with MiXCR, one entry per CDR3 protein. Here the sample spans 750,000 to 950,000 distinct CDR3 sequences, around an eighth being singletons. On this clonotype: Its antigen is unknown.

Study-level results: The same donors were not followed; conclusions instead depended on cross-sectional statistical analysis. The models gave estimates that fell short of the out-of-frame TCR alpha sharing seen in monozygotic twins. Zero-insertion analyses might be partly confounded by invariant T cells like MAIT and iNKT. In cord blood, abundant beta clonotypes had fewer insertions; memory showed no trend.

CDR1 is LGHDT, CDR2 YNNKEL, per germline (reference sequence). V shed 1 base and J shed 1 base, with 7 bases lying between them. There are 14 residues in the CDR3. Separately, the same data were catalogued under a study of yellow fever vaccine responses in identical twins.

Sample: PBMCs. The chain employs TRBV3-1 and TRBJ2-5; D is undetermined. This clonotype was obtained from a woman aged 18-29 years in good health. Here the CDR3 DNA reads TGTGCCAGCAGCCAAGCCCAGACCCAAGAGACCCAGTACTTC. Protein: CASSQAQTQETQYF.